This T cell receptor (beta chain) is from a study of cytomegalovirus exposure and HLA in healthy donors. On the study more broadly: Unique TCRs numbering around 80 million, obtained from HLA-typed donors, made up an early data release. Whole-study results and caveats: Previous analysis showed most TCR beta V segments were productive about 87% or about 30% of the time.

About this clone: Its antigen remains unknown.

The study ran its PCR with 60 Vbeta and 13 Jbeta primers. Original handling: Among the unique TCR beta chains that a later analysis counted, 80 million to 100 million in all, approximately 12 million were shared. Only in-frame clones appear in the TCRdb table, and some are missing; sequencing was by immunoSEQ multiplex PCR. That table is the source of V, J and clone size, and D and trimming were worked out from the DNA. This sample carries about 120,000 clones, 75% of them seen once, and the ten largest clones take 1.6%. Deletions cut 1 base from V and 4 bases from J, with 11 bases between. The germline gives CDR1 MNHNS, CDR2 SASEGT. The CDR3 is 14 residues long.

The chain links TRBV6-1 to TRBJ2-7; tentative D call: TRBD2 (5 bases). The specimen sequenced was PBMCs. The clonotype originates from a woman aged 18-35 years in good health and CMV-seronegative. This chain's CDR3 is CASSEGPGIYEQYF. DNA of the CDR3: TGTGCCAGCAGTGAAGGTCCGGGGATTTACGAGCAGTACTTC.